The clone carrying this T cell receptor beta chain was picked up many times. The antigen is not known. The CDR3 loop spans 11 amino acids. Per the germline V gene, CDR1 is SNHLY and CDR2 is FYNNEI. V gave up 6 bases and J gave up 7 bases, with 7 bases separating them. The data were obtained in a study of response to subunit inactivated influenza vaccine. General observations from the study: Few additional T cells are recruited per seasonal influenza vaccination, authors suggested.

TCRdb passed the RT-PCR reads through MiXCR, listing each CDR3 protein once. The data hold over 150,000 distinct CDR3 sequences, with around 14% observed a single time. The receptor was derived from a man over 45 who received an inactivated influenza vaccine. Sequenced here: CD8+ T cells sorted from PBMCs, sampled about 5 days after vaccination. The rearrangement links TRBV2 to TRBJ2-1, with D unclear. CDR3 nucleotide sequence: TGTGCCAGCAGACTGGGAAATGAGCAGTTCTTC. Amino acid sequence: CASRLGNEQFF.